This T cell receptor beta chain was recorded in a study of human T cells and chemical hapten exposure (TCRdb year 2021). For context, the study as a whole: For sensitization, 2% DPC in acetone was applied to a roughly 2 cm by roughly 2 cm area of upper inner arm skin. Patients additionally received weekly therapeutic DPC doses to the scalp throughout the roughly 25-week study period. Patch testing was done on the upper back using Finn chambers containing 0.01% DPC, and results were scored after 6 days according to International Contact Dermatitis Research Group standards. Most of the patients in the cohort were female, and the cohort covered alopecia areata with under or over 50% scalp involvement, alopecia totalis and alopecia universalis. Libraries were pooled for sequencing, and variation in per-sample TCR yields was attributed mainly to small differences in library volumes within the pool. In alopecia patients, the study followed how the peripheral blood TCR repertoire changed in vivo over primary and secondary sensitization to diphenylcyclopropenone (DPC), a hapten. Blood samples were taken from patients before sensitization (week 0) and then at 2, 6 and about 24 weeks after DPC sensitization. Blood for TCR sequencing was provided by twenty-nine alopecia patients at one to four time points (pre-sensitization, 2, 6 and 24 weeks). What the authors observed across the whole study: After repeated subsampling, changes were observed in the strength of the expansion versus patch-test correlation and in the threshold at which the correlation became significant. Significantly more large CDR3 similarity clusters were formed by expanded TCRs than by pre-sensitization or healthy control sets, consistent with antigen-driven responses. Because all patients had alopecia, a presumed autoimmune disease, the immune response of the patients might differ from that of healthy individuals. DPC sensitization did not change the number of TCRs with a frequency above 1 in 1000, and there was no evidence of changes in global repertoire structure. The number of PT1 expanded TCRs positively correlated with patch test score, significant at thresholds 8, 16 and 32 but not 4.

The time point label here, explained by the study, means: pre-sensitization, week 0. This specimen's treatment or condition label, interpreted: therapeutic diphenylcyclopropenone sensitization with weekly scalp DPC. At every patch-test visit, the blood draw took place before the patch test was put on. Patients were eligible if aged 18 to 70, diagnosed with alopecia and judged suitable for DPC therapy, and pregnant patients were excluded. Unfractionated whole blood was collected in Tempus Blood RNA tubes, and total RNA was extracted from that blood. The library was obtained by RACE. The listed sequencing device is NextSeq 500. Library preparation attached unique molecular identifiers to individual cDNA molecules for quantitative, reproducible TCR counting. For every blood RNA sample, sequencing covered both the TCR alpha and TCR beta chains. Per the original workflow: A median of about 100,000 TCRs per sample was observed, with a range of roughly 20,000 to 700,000. V, J and CDR3 annotation of the TCR reads was performed with the Decombinator software suite. Every sample was subsampled to the same number of TCRs (28,000) for the PS versus PT1 abundance plots. TCRs were defined as expanded if absent before sensitization and observed at least eight times at the 2-week time point. TCRdb applied fastp at Q25 and MiXCR to the public reads, then kept only in-frame beta chains. All rows with the same CDR3 protein become a single entry with the most common DNA and genes. It is TCRdb's table, rather than the study itself, that gives the V and J calls and clone size. This sample has approximately 320,000 distinct CDR3 sequences in its table, and 4.5% to 7% of those were observed once. The biggest ten clones account for more than 8% of the sample.

The CDR3 runs 15 amino acids, cysteine and phenylalanine included. The CDR3 DNA has 45 bases and is translated from base 1. CDR1 and CDR2 are read off the germline V gene (reference sequence) as SEHNR and FQNEAQ. Note on this clonotype: Its antigen is not yet known. One end of the junction fails to match germline, which may point to a read error.

The chain joins TRBV7-9 to TRBJ2-1; D gene: possibly TRBD2, on 6 matching bases. The specimen was whole blood, collected in connection with sensitization to the hapten diphenylcyclopropenone (DPC). The sequence came from a woman in her late teens or twenties with alopecia areata. Some clones in this sample may be carry-over from other donors' samples. The nucleotides are TGTGCCGGCAGCTCCCCAGGAGGAGGGGAAGATGAGCAGTTCTTC. Its product reads: CAGSSPGGGEDEQFF.